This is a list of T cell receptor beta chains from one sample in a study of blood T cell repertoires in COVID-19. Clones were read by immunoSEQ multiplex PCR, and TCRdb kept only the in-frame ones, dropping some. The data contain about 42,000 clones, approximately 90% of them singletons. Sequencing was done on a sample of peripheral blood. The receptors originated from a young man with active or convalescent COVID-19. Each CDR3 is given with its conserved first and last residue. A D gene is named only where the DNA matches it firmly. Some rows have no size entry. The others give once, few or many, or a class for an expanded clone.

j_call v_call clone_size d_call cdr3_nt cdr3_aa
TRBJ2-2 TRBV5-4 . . TGTGCCAGCAGCGTGGCAGGGGCCGGCGGGGAGCTGTTTTTT CASSVAGAGGELFF
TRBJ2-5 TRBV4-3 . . TGCGCCAGCAGCCAAGATCGATTCACTAGACGGGCGACCCAGTACTTC CASSQDRFTRRATQYF
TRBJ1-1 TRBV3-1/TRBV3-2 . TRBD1 TGTGCCAGCAGCCAAGATGCGGGACAGGGTGCCACTGAAGCTTTCTTT CASSQDAGQGATEAFF
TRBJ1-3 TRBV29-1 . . TGCAGCGTTGTAAAGAGCTCTGGAAACACCATATATTTT CSVVKSSGNTIYF
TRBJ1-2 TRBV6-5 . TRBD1 TGTGCCAGCAGTTACTCGGGGCAGGGGGCTGGCTACACCTTC CASSYSGQGAGYTF
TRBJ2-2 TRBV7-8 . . TGTGCCAGCAGCTCCCAAAGGGGAGGGAACACCGGGGAGCTGTTTTTT CASSSQRGGNTGELFF
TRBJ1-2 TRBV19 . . TGTGCCAGTGGAAGGCAAGGACTAAATTATGGCTACACCTTC CASGRQGLNYGYTF
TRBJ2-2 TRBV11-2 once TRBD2 TGTGCCAGCAGCCCCAGGACTAGCTCCGGGGAGCTGTTTTTT CASSPRTSSGELFF
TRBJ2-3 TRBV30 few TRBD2 TGTGCCTGGAGTCCGGGACTAGCGGGAGGGCCGGGCACAGATACGCAGTATTTT CAWSPGLAGGPGTDTQYF
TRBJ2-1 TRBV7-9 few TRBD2 TGTGCCAGCAGCTTAGGTTATGCGGGAGGAACCTACAATGAGCAGTTCTTC CASSLGYAGGTYNEQFF
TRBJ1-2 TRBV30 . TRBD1 TGTGCCTGGACCGGACAGGGGTCGTATGGCTACACCTTC CAWTGQGSYGYTF
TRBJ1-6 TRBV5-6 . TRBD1 TGTGCCAGCAGCTTGAGGGGACAGGGATATTCACCCCTCCACTTT CASSLRGQGYSPLHF
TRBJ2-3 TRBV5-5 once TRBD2 TGTGCCAGCAGCTTACGGGGGGTAAGCACAGATACGCAGTATTTT CASSLRGVSTDTQYF
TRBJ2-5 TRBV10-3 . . TGTGCCATCAGTGCAGGGGTCAACCAAGAGACCCAGTACTTC CAISAGVNQETQYF
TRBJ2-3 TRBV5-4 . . TGTGCCAGCAGCTTAACTGAGGCTAGCACAGATACGCAGTATTTT CASSLTEASTDTQYF
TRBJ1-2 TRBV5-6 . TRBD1 TGTGCCAGCAGAGCAGAGGGGGCGGGAGGCTACACCTTC CASRAEGAGGYTF
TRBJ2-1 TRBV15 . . TGTGCCACCAGCAGAGATCCGACTAGGCGTGAGCAGTTCTTC CATSRDPTRREQFF
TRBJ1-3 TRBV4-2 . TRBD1 TGTGCCAGCAGCCAAGGAGACAGGGCTGCTGGAAACACCATATATTTT CASSQGDRAAGNTIYF
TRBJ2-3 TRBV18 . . TGTGCCAGCTCACAAACTACGGGGGCAGATACGCAGTATTTT CASSQTTGADTQYF
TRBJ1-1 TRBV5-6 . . TGTGCCAGCAGCCCTGGACGGGATGAAGCTTTCTTT CASSPGRDEAFF
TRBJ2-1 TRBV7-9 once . TGTGCCAGCAGCGGAGGGGAACAGGAGCAGTTCTTC CASSGGEQEQFF
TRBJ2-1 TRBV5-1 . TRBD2 TGCGCCAGCAGCGACCAAGTGACTAGCGGGGCCCATGAGCAGTTCTTC CASSDQVTSGAHEQFF
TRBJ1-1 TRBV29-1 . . TGCAGCGTTAAAGGGTCCCTATTCGACACTGAAGCTTTCTTT CSVKGSLFDTEAFF
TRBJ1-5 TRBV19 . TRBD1 TGTGCCAGTAGTAGAAGGACAGGGATCAATCAGCCCCAGCATTTT CASSRRTGINQPQHF
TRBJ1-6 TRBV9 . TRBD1 TGTGCCAGCAGCGTAGACTGGACAGGGGGAAGAAATTCACCCCTCCACTTT CASSVDWTGGRNSPLHF
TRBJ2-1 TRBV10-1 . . TGCGCCAGCAGTGGCAACAGCTACAATGAGCAGTTCTTC CASSGNSYNEQFF
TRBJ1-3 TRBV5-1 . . TGCGCCAGCAGCTTGAGCGGGTCTGGAAACACCATATATTTT CASSLSGSGNTIYF
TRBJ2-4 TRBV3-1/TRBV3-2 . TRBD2 TGTGCCAGCAGCCAAGAGATTTTAAGGACTAGCGGGAGGAGTTGGGCCAAAAACATTCAGTACTTC CASSQEILRTSGRSWAKNIQYF
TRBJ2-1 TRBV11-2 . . TGTGCCAGCAGCTTAGACGAGACACACTTCAACTCCTACAATGAGCAGTTCTTC CASSLDETHFNSYNEQFF
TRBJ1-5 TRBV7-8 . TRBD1 TGTGCCAGCAGCATAGGGACAGGGAATCAGCCCCAGCATTTT CASSIGTGNQPQHF
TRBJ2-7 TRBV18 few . TGTGCCAGCTCACCACCGGCAGGGGGGTACGAGCAGTACTTC CASSPPAGGYEQYF
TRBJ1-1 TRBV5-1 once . TGCGCCAGCAGCTTGGGAGGGGCGCGGGGAGTGAACACTGAAGCTTTCTTT CASSLGGARGVNTEAFF
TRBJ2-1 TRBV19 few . TGTGCCAGTAGTATAGTACCTCAGAACAATGAGCAGTTCTTC CASSIVPQNNEQFF